The 20 T cell receptor beta chains in this list originate from one sample, sequenced in a study of cytomegalovirus exposure and HLA in healthy donors. PCR primers comprised 60 Vbeta and 13 Jbeta primers. Only in-frame clones appear in the TCRdb table, and some are missing; sequencing was by immunoSEQ multiplex PCR. The table has about 280,000 clones, 85% to 90% seen once. The material sequenced was PBMCs. The source is a woman aged 18-29 years in good health and CMV-seronegative.

The V gene is TRBV7-2, the J gene TRBJ2-7; TRBD2 matches at 9 bases. Germline V gene sequence: CDR1 SGHTA, CDR2 FQGNSA. V dropped 4 bases and J dropped 4; count of bases not matched to a gene: 5. The CDR3 consists of 14 residues. The DNA of the CDR3 is TGTGCCAGCAGCTGGGGCGGGGGGGCGTACGAGCAGTACTTC. Translation gives CASSWGGGAYEQYF.

The rearrangement links TRBV9 to TRBJ1-2; 11 positions agree with TRBD1. CDR3 length: 17 residues. V lost 0 bases and J lost 2; bases outside the gene matches: 6. From germline, CDR1 is SGDLS and CDR2 YYNGEE. DNA of the CDR3: TGTGCCAGCAGCGTAGGGACAGGGGGCTATATGAACTATGGCTACACCTTC. The encoded protein is CASSVGTGGYMNYGYTF.

Only a few counts were recorded for this clone. The chain combines TRBV4-1 with TRBJ2-5, with a tentative D call TRBD2 (5 bases). Germline V gene data show CDR1 as MGHRA and CDR2 as YSYEKL. There are 13 residues in the CDR3. Trimming pared 4 bases from V and 1 base from J, leaving 7 bases between. CDR3 amino acids: CASSRGSQETQYF. The CDR3 nucleotides read TGCGCCAGCAGCCGCGGGTCCCAAGAGACCCAGTACTTC.

This clone showed up just a few times. The chain uses TRBV5-4 and TRBJ1-6; unclear D gene. Trimming removed 2 bases from V and 0 bases from J, with 6 bases in between. The CDR3 consists of 15 residues. CDR1 and CDR2 (germline): SGHNT, YYREEE (reference sequence). The CDR3 loop is CASSFSTSYNSPLHF. CDR3 nucleotides: TGTGCCAGCAGCTTTAGCACCTCCTATAATTCACCCCTCCACTTT. The full variable domain, its missing parts supplied by reference TRBV5-4 and TRBJ1-6, is ETGVTQSPTHLIKTRGQQVTLRCSSQSGHNTVSWYQQALGQGPQFIFQYYREEENGRGNFPPRFSGLQFPNYSSELNVNALELDDSALYLCASSFSTSYNSPLHFGNGTRLTVT.

This sequence joins TRBV27 and TRBJ1-6; 10 bases fit TRBD1. J lost 7 bases, V lost 4 bases, and 13 bases had no gene match. Germline assignment: CDR1 MNHEY and CDR2 SMNVEV (reference sequence). This CDR3 has 18 residues. DNA of the CDR3: TGTGCCAGCAGTTCCCCATCAACGACAGGGGGCGCAAATTCACCCCTCCACTTT. It translates to CASSSPSTTGGANSPLHF.

This clone was counted between two and nine times. The V call is TRBV11-2, the J call TRBJ1-6; no firm D call. The CDR3 has 13 residues. The germline V gene has CDR1 SGHAT and CDR2 FQNNGV. Trimming took off 0 bases at V and 10 bases at J, with 7 bases between the two ends. This CDR3 is CASSLDRGSPLHF. The CDR3, as DNA: TGTGCCAGCAGCTTAGATCGTGGCTCACCCCTCCACTTT. The entire variable domain, with the rest obtained from reference TRBV11-2 and TRBJ1-6, is as follows: EAGVAQSPRYKIIEKRQSVAFWCNPISGHATLYWYQQILGQGPKLLIQFQNNGVVDDSQLPKDRFSAERLKGVDSTLKIQPAKLEDSAVYLCASSLDRGSPLHFGNGTRLTVT.

The chain combines TRBV19 with TRBJ1-1; D remains ambiguous. CDR3 length: 13 amino acids. Per germline, CDR1 LNHDA and CDR2 SQIVND (reference sequence). Trimming removed 5 bases from V and 4 bases from J, with 11 bases in between. CDR3 residues: CASSPVLGTEAFF. CDR3 DNA sequence: TGTGCCAGTAGTCCTGTTCTCGGCACTGAAGCTTTCTTT.

In nucleotides, the CDR3 is TGTGCCAGCTCACCACTGTCGGGACAAGAGACCCAGTACTTC. This encodes CASSPLSGQETQYF. This chain joins TRBV18 and TRBJ2-5, with a weak D call TRBD2 (5 bases). Trimming removed 1 base at V and 2 bases at J, with 8 bases between. Per germline, CDR1 KGHSH and CDR2 LQKENI. The CDR3 is 14 amino acids.

The chain combines TRBV13 with TRBJ2-5; 10 nucleotides align to TRBD1. CDR1 is PRHDT and CDR2 is FYEKMQ in the germline V gene (reference sequence). This CDR3 spans 15 amino acids. With V trimmed by 3 bases and J by 4 bases, 5 bases remained unmatched. This CDR3 is CASSFRDRGPETQYF. CDR3 coding DNA: TGTGCCAGCAGCTTTAGGGACAGGGGTCCAGAGACCCAGTACTTC.

The V and J genes are TRBV29-1 and TRBJ1-1, with D uncertain. Trimming took 3 bases from V and 5 from J, leaving 19 bases between them. Looked up from germline, CDR1 is SQVTM and CDR2 is ANQGSEA. The CDR3 contains 15 residues. CDR3 in DNA: TGCAGCGTTGATAATGGCGCGGGGTTCGGGACTGAAGCTTTCTTT. Protein sequence: CSVDNGAGFGTEAFF.

The genes are TRBV2 and TRBJ1-4; D not certain. Trimming removed 0 bases from V and 8 bases from J, with 10 bases in between. The CDR3 has 14 amino acids. The germline gives CDR1 SNHLY, CDR2 FYNNEI. The CDR3 nucleotides are TGTGCCAGCAGTGAAGCGCTTCGCGGAGAAAAACTGTTTTTT. Its protein is CASSEALRGEKLFF.

V and J are TRBV9 and TRBJ2-2; 8 bases are a match to TRBD1. This CDR3 contains 19 residues. V shed 4 bases, J shed 4 bases, and the junction held 18 bases outside the gene matches. Germline CDR1 and CDR2: SGDLS and YYNGEE. The CDR3 nucleotides read TGTGCCAGCAGCCGGTCGACAGCTAGGACAGGGCCCCCCACCGGGGAGCTGTTTTTT. This encodes CASSRSTARTGPPTGELFF.

The V and J genes are TRBV7-3 and TRBJ2-1, with 11 bases identical to TRBD2. This CDR3 region has 16 residues. In germline, CDR1 is SGHTA, CDR2 FQGTGA. V lost 4 bases to trimming and J lost 1 base; unmatched junction nucleotides: 3. This chain's CDR3 is CASSSLAGGSYNEQFF. DNA for the CDR3: TGTGCCAGCAGCTCCCTAGCGGGGGGATCCTACAATGAGCAGTTCTTC.

This clone has only a few counts. The chain recombines TRBV7-9 with TRBJ2-6; D ambiguous. This CDR3 contains 13 residues. The ends were cut back, 5 bases at V and 1 base at J, with 3 bases in the middle. The germline gives CDR1 SEHNR, CDR2 FQNEAQ (reference sequence). CDR3 region: CASSRSGANVLTF. CDR3 nucleotides: TGTGCCAGCAGCCGTTCTGGGGCCAACGTCCTGACTTTC.

V is TRBV2 and J is TRBJ2-7; D remains unclear. This CDR3 comprises 12 residues. V was cut by 3 bases and J by 1 base, with 4 bases left in between. CDR1 is SNHLY and CDR2 is FYNNEI in the germline V gene. Written as DNA, the CDR3 is TGTGCCAGCAGTGAGCTATCCTACGAGCAGTACTTC. Encoded protein: CASSELSYEQYF.

The chain combines TRBV11-3 with TRBJ1-1; maybe TRBD1 (6 bases). The CDR3 spans 14 residues. The V gene's germline CDR1 is SGHNT and CDR2 YENEEA. V lost 0 bases and J lost 1, with 6 bases in between. Here the CDR3 DNA reads TGTGCCAGCAGCTTAGACAGGGGGAACACTGAAGCTTTCTTT. Translating it yields CASSLDRGNTEAFF.

V and J are TRBV10-1 and TRBJ1-2; D not resolved. The CDR3 is 13 residues long. CDR1 and CDR2 (germline): WNHNN, SYGVQD (reference sequence). V shed 8 bases and J shed 5 bases, with 15 bases lying between them. The CDR3 loop reads CASAQPSWYGYTF. The CDR3 nucleotides are TGCGCCAGCGCCCAACCGAGTTGGTATGGCTACACCTTC.

The chain couples TRBV15 to TRBJ1-5, with D unclear. V gave up 3 bases and J gave up 5 bases, with 17 bases separating them. CDR1 and CDR2 from the germline V gene are LNHNV and YYDKDF (reference sequence). This CDR3 spans 16 amino acids. In DNA, the CDR3 is TGTGCCACCAGCAGTCAGAGGGCCCTCGGGGATCAGCCCCAGCATTTT. Translation gives CATSSQRALGDQPQHF.

The V and J genes are TRBV4-2 and TRBJ2-1; 9 bases are a match to TRBD2. The V and J ends lost 1 base and 4 bases, in that order; junction bases with no gene match: 11. CDR3 size: 18 residues. CDR1 is LGHNA and CDR2 is YNFKEQ in the germline V gene. Written as DNA, the CDR3 is TGTGCCAGCAGCCAAGTAGCCGGGTCTAGCGGGGAATACAATGAGCAGTTCTTC. It yields the protein CASSQVAGSSGEYNEQFF.

V and J are TRBV12-5 and TRBJ2-3, with D unresolved. This CDR3 comprises 12 residues. Trimming pared 4 bases from V and 0 bases from J, leaving 2 bases between. Germline V gives CDR1 LGHNT, CDR2 FRNRAP. The CDR3 nucleotides are TGTGCTAGTGGTTCTAGCACAGATACGCAGTATTTT. It yields the protein CASGSSTDTQYF.